This T cell receptor beta chain was captured by sequencing in a study of shared clonotypes between healthy human individuals. Overall study results and limits: Non-shared clonotypes were found to have lower generation probabilities than the clonotypes that were shared by all four of the sorted-subset donors. Sampling used blood alone; tissue repertoires probably differ. Between a few donors, naive CD4 clonotypes were shared at a level of approximately 5%.

The CDR3 consists of 17 residues. The V segment lost 3 bases and the J segment 1 base; nucleotides outside the gene matches: 11. Per the germline V gene, CDR1 is ENHRY and CDR2 is SYGVKD. Every subset had its genomic DNA shared out evenly among several immunoSEQ plates. The table came from immunoSEQ multiplex PCR; TCRdb's copy has only in-frame clones and leaves some out. Of about 980,000 clones in the sample, 76% were seen once. Of note for this clone: Its specificity is not known.

The sample was memory CD4+ T cells sorted from blood. The subset: CD45RA-negative fraction. The clonotype comes from a man younger than 35 in good health. This chain uses TRBV10-3 with TRBJ2-7, with 8 bases identical to TRBD2. CDR3 sequence (DNA): TGTGCCATCAGTGAACCGAGCGGGAGCCCTATATCCTACGAGCAGTACTTC. Translation: CAISEPSGSPISYEQYF.